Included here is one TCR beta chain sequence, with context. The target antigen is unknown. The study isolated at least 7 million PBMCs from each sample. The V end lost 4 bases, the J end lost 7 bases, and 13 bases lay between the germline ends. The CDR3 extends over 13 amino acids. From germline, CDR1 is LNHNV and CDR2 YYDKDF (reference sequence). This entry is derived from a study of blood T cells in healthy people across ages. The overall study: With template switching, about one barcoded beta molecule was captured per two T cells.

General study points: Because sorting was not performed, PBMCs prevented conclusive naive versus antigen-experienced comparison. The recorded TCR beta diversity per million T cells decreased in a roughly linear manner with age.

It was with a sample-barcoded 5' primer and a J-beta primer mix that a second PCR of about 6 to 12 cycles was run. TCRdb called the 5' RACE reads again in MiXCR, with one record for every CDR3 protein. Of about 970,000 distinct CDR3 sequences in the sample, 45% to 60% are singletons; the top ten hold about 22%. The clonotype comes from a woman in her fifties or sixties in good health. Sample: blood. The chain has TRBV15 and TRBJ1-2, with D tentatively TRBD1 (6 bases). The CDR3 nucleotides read TGTGCCACCAGCATTAAACAGGGCCTTGGCTACACCTTC. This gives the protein CATSIKQGLGYTF.